This T cell receptor beta chain was observed in a study of blood T cell repertoires in COVID-19. In the study overall: The origin of the acute and convalescent COVID-19 samples was the United States, Italy and Spain. Sample material is recorded as cDNA or gDNA derived from T cells, B-cell-depleted T cells, or PBMCs.

The germline CDR1 and CDR2 sequences are KGHSH and LQKENI. V lost 5 bases and J lost 4, with 11 bases in between. The CDR3 contains 13 residues. In the authors' methods: Reference gene primer amplification gave estimated nucleated cell counts. The assay was immunoSEQ multiplex PCR, and TCRdb's table has in-frame clones only and misses some. V and J calls and clone size are as listed in that table; D and trimming were resolved from the DNA. Of under 250,000 clones listed, around 85% are singletons. The chain has TRBV18 and TRBJ2-5; D may be TRBD1 (6 bases). The sequencing sample was made of peripheral blood. This sequence originates from an elderly man with acute or convalescent COVID-19. The DNA for the CDR3 is TGTGCCAGCTCATCGGACAGCCGAGAGACCCAGTACTTC. As protein: CASSSDSRETQYF.